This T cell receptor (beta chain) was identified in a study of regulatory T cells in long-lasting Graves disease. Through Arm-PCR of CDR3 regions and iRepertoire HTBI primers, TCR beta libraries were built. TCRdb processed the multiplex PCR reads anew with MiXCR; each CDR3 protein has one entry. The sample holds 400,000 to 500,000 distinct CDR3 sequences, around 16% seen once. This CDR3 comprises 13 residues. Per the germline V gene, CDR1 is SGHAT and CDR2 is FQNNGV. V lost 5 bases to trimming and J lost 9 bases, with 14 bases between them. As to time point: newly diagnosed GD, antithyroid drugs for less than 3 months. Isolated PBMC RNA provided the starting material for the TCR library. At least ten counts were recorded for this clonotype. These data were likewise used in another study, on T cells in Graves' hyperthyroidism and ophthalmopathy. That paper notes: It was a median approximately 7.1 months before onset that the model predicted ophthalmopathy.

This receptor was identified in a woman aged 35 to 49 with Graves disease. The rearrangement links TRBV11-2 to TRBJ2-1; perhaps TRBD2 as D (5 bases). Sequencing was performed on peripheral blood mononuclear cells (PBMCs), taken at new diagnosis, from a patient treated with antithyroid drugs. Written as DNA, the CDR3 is TGTGCCAGCAGCCTCGAGGGAGCTTTTGAGCAGTTCTTC. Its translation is CASSLEGAFEQFF.